This T cell receptor beta chain stems from a study of naive CD8 T cells in extremely preterm neonates. Notes on the study in general: Preterm infants showed shorter CDR3s, fewer N additions and less trimming than older groups.

CDR1 and CDR2 (germline): SGDLS, YYNGEE. This CDR3 contains 14 residues. V shed 4 bases and J shed 2 bases, with 11 bases lying between them. Samples were taken at extremely preterm deliveries at roughly 22-28 weeks of gestation. Sequencing used immunoSEQ multiplex PCR; TCRdb keeps in-frame clones, though not all of them. The sample holds 20,000 or so clones, around 88% seen once. As for this clone: Its antigen is undetermined.

The chain carries TRBV9 and TRBJ2-3; D possibly corresponds to TRBD1 (6 bases). Material: naive CD8+ T cells from cord blood. This TCR was sampled from a boy who was born preterm. The CDR3 nucleotides read TGTGCCAGCAGCCTAGGGGACAACACAGATACGCAGTATTTT. Protein sequence: CASSLGDNTDTQYF.